One and the same sample provided the 29 T cell receptor beta chains below, sequenced in a study of chemoradiotherapy in HPV16-positive cancers. Profiled with immunoSEQ multiplex PCR; TCRdb holds only in-frame clones, not every one. The sample lists approximately 20,000 clones; about 90% were seen once. Sequenced material: blood, taken from a patient who underwent chemoradiotherapy. The source of these receptors is a human donor with HPV-associated anogenital cancer.

The chain is built from TRBV19 and TRBJ1-6; no clear D. The germline gives CDR1 LNHDA, CDR2 SQIVND (reference sequence). The CDR3 consists of 15 residues. V dropped 5 bases and J dropped 7 bases, with 15 bases sitting between them. The CDR3 region is CASSSDGVGNSPLHF. CDR3 sequence (DNA): TGTGCCAGTAGTTCGGACGGGGTGGGCAATTCACCCCTCCACTTT.

The table lists this clone with a count of one. This sequence joins TRBV9 and TRBJ1-2, with TRBD1 as a possible D gene (5 bases). The CDR3 totals 14 residues. Germline V gives CDR1 SGDLS, CDR2 YYNGEE. Trimming left V 0 bases short and J 2 bases short, with 8 bases between. CDR3 region: CASSVDGANYGYTF. The CDR3 DNA sequence: TGTGCCAGCAGCGTAGATGGGGCCAACTATGGCTACACCTTC.

The rearrangement links TRBV7-2 to TRBJ1-2, with no clear D. Germline CDR1 is SGHTA and CDR2 is FQGNSA. This CDR3 is 13 amino acids long. V shed 1 base and J shed 8 bases, with 11 bases lying between them. The CDR3 protein is CASSLDQVTGYTF. The DNA of the CDR3 is TGTGCCAGCAGCTTAGACCAGGTTACCGGCTACACCTTC.

This chain connects TRBV5-1 to TRBJ2-4, with no clear D. The CDR3 length is 15 residues. Germline-derived CDR1 and CDR2 are SGHRS and YFSETQ. V gave up 5 bases and J gave up 3 bases, with 15 bases separating them. The CDR3 DNA reads as TGCGCCAGCAGGATGGCGCTGGGTGGCAAAAACATTCAGTACTTC. It encodes CASRMALGGKNIQYF.

V is TRBV7-9 and J is TRBJ1-6, with TRBD1 as a possible D gene (5 bases). Looked up from germline, CDR1 is SEHNR and CDR2 is FQNEAQ (reference sequence). This CDR3 has 14 amino acids. V shed 1 base and J shed 9 bases, with 10 bases lying between them. The CDR3 DNA sequence: TGTGCCAGCAGCTTAGTACAGGCTGTTTCACCCCTCCACTTT. As protein: CASSLVQAVSPLHF. Complete variable domain (other parts from reference TRBV7-9 and TRBJ1-6): DTGVSQNPRHKITKRGQNVTFRCDPISEHNRLYWYRQTLGQGPEFLTYFQNEAQLEKSRLLSDRFSAERPKGSFSTLEIQRTEQGDSAMYLCASSLVQAVSPLHFGNGTRLTVT.

J is TRBJ1-3 and V is TRBV9; D not certain. Per germline, CDR1 SGDLS and CDR2 YYNGEE. This CDR3 spans 16 amino acids. V was pared by 0 bases and J by 2 bases, with 12 bases between. This chain's CDR3 is CASSVESRGTGNTIYF. CDR3 sequence (DNA): TGTGCCAGCAGCGTAGAGTCCCGGGGTACTGGAAACACCATATATTTT. The variable domain in full, with the rest retrieved from reference TRBV9 and TRBJ1-3, is DSGVTQTPKHLITATGQRVTLRCSPRSGDLSVYWYQQSLDQGLQFLIQYYNGEERAKGNILERFSAQQFPDLHSELNLSSLELGDSALYFCASSVESRGTGNTIYFGEGSWLTVV.

The chain couples TRBV6-5 to TRBJ1-5; D unclear. CDR3 length: 13 residues. The ends were cut back, 2 bases at V and 4 bases at J, with 6 bases in the middle. Germline-derived CDR1 and CDR2 are MNHEY and SVGAGI. For the CDR3, the DNA is TGTGCCAGCAGTTACACGGTTAATCAGCCCCAGCATTTT. Translated, it gives CASSYTVNQPQHF.

This clone is classed as medium-sized (0.01 to 0.1%). V usage is TRBV5-4 and J usage is TRBJ2-7, with D tentatively TRBD1 or TRBD2 (5 bases each). Germline-derived CDR1 and CDR2 are SGHNT and YYREEE (reference sequence). The CDR3 has 14 amino acids. The ends were cut back, 0 bases at V and 2 bases at J, with 9 bases in the middle. This chain's CDR3 is CASSLEQGPYEQYF. The CDR3 DNA reads TGTGCCAGCAGCTTGGAGCAGGGACCCTACGAGCAGTACTTC.

This rearrangement joins TRBV11-2 to TRBJ2-7; 8 nucleotides line up with TRBD1. The CDR3 is made up of 14 amino acids. Germline-derived CDR1 and CDR2 are SGHAT and FQNNGV. The junction had 5 bases not matched to a gene; V was cut back by 5 bases and J by 2 bases. CDR3 sequence reads: CASSPQGVAYEQYF. CDR3 bases: TGTGCCAGCAGCCCACAGGGGGTGGCCTACGAGCAGTACTTC.

The V gene is TRBV7-3, the J gene TRBJ2-2, with TRBD1 matching 8 bases. The V segment lost 4 bases and the J segment 6 bases; nucleotides outside the gene matches: 4. This CDR3 comprises 14 residues. Germline V gene sequence: CDR1 SGHTA, CDR2 FQGTGA. CDR3 DNA sequence: TGTGCCAGCAGCTCCCCGACAGGGGCCGGGGAGCTGTTTTTT. Its translation is CASSSPTGAGELFF.

CDR3 nucleotide sequence: TGTGCCAGCAGCCAGAACAGCCGAAGCAATCAGCCCCAGCATTTT. It translates to CASSQNSRSNQPQHF. This chain links TRBV7-2 with TRBJ1-5; no firm D call. Looked up from germline, CDR1 is SGHTA and CDR2 is FQGNSA. The CDR3 sequence is 15 residues long. V was shortened by 5 bases and J by 1 base, with 12 bases between the two germline ends.

The chain couples TRBV5-1 to TRBJ2-4; 8 bases agree with TRBD2. Looked up from germline, CDR1 is SGHRS and CDR2 is YFSETQ. V trimming: 4 bases; J trimming: 6 bases; junction bases outside the gene matches: 9. This CDR3 has 15 amino acids. CDR3 protein: CASSPGGGPLNIQYF. In DNA, the CDR3 is TGCGCCAGCAGCCCCGGGGGGGGGCCATTAAACATTCAGTACTTC.

In the case of this clone: One end of the junction varies from germline; a read error may be responsible. This chain uses TRBV7-7 with TRBJ2-5; 9 bases are shared with TRBD2. CDR1 and CDR2 (germline): SSHAT, FNYEAQ (reference sequence). This CDR3 spans 15 amino acids. CDR3 in DNA: TGTGCTAGCAGCTTTCGGCGGGAGGGCTGGGAGACCCAGTACTTC. Encoded protein: CASSFRREGWETQYF.

The rearrangement uses TRBV9 and TRBJ1-2, with D possibly matching TRBD1 (5 bases). Trimming removed 0 bases at V and 8 bases at J, with 14 bases between. The germline gives CDR1 SGDLS, CDR2 YYNGEE. The CDR3 extends over 14 amino acids. The CDR3 sequence is CASSVDSGYEGYTF. The CDR3 nucleotides read TGTGCCAGCAGCGTAGACTCAGGGTATGAAGGCTACACCTTC. The variable domain in full, completed from reference TRBV9 and TRBJ1-2, reads DSGVTQTPKHLITATGQRVTLRCSPRSGDLSVYWYQQSLDQGLQFLIQYYNGEERAKGNILERFSAQQFPDLHSELNLSSLELGDSALYFCASSVDSGYEGYTFGSGTRLTVV.

This chain joins TRBV5-1 and TRBJ1-4; a possible D gene is TRBD1 (5 bases). The germline CDR1 and CDR2 sequences are SGHRS and YFSETQ. This CDR3 is built from 16 residues. Trimming left V 6 bases short and J 0 bases short, with 15 bases between. CDR3 nucleotides: TGCGCCAGCAACTGGGGGTTCCAGTCAACTAATGAAAAACTGTTTTTT. Its translation is CASNWGFQSTNEKLFF.

V and J are TRBV29-1 and TRBJ1-1; D is ambiguous. This CDR3 has 12 amino acids. Trimming left V 4 bases short and J 3 bases short, with 9 bases between. The germline CDR1 and CDR2 sequences are SQVTM and ANQGSEA. The CDR3 spells CSVGHGDTEAFF. DNA for the CDR3: TGCAGCGTTGGCCATGGGGACACTGAAGCTTTCTTT.

The chain employs TRBV11-3 and TRBJ1-1; the D is unclear. Per germline, CDR1 SGHNT and CDR2 YENEEA. CDR3 length: 13 residues. Trimming left V 5 bases short and J 4 bases short, with 11 bases between. This chain's CDR3 is CASSLAWGTEAFF. CDR3 nucleotides: TGTGCCAGCAGCCTTGCCTGGGGCACTGAAGCTTTCTTT. The full variable domain, its missing parts supplied by reference TRBV11-3 and TRBJ1-1, is EAGVVQSPRYKIIEKKQPVAFWCNPISGHNTLYWYLQNLGQGPELLIRYENEEAVDDSQLPKDRFSAERLKGVDSTLKIQPAELGDSAVYLCASSLAWGTEAFFGQGTRLTVV.

This chain uses TRBV7-3 with TRBJ2-7, with D perhaps TRBD1 (5 bases). There are 15 residues in the CDR3. Per germline, CDR1 SGHTA and CDR2 FQGTGA. The ends were cut back, 1 base at V and 5 bases at J, with 15 bases in the middle. Written as DNA, the CDR3 is TGTGCCAGCAGCTTAAACGCAGGGTGGGGCCACGAGCAGTACTTC. Its protein product is CASSLNAGWGHEQYF.

A few counts support this clone. V gene TRBV7-2 combines with J gene TRBJ1-2; 11 nucleotides line up with TRBD1. The CDR3 is 15 amino acids. Trimming took 2 bases from V and 4 from J; bases not matched to a gene: 3. Germline CDR1 reads SGHTA; CDR2 reads FQGNSA. The CDR3 DNA is TGTGCCAGCAGCTTAACCGGGACAGGGGGCTATGGCTACACCTTC. Protein: CASSLTGTGGYGYTF.

This sequence joins TRBV27 and TRBJ1-5; 10 bases are a match to TRBD1. CDR1 and CDR2 (germline): MNHEY, SMNVEV (reference sequence). The CDR3 consists of 14 residues. V lost 6 bases to trimming and J lost 5 bases; unmatched junction nucleotides: 4. The chain's CDR3 is CASRSGQGDQPQHF. The CDR3 DNA is TGTGCCAGCAGATCCGGACAGGGGGATCAGCCCCAGCATTTT.

This clone was detected only once. This rearrangement joins TRBV19 to TRBJ1-1, with D perhaps matching TRBD1 (5 bases). Trimming took off 4 bases at V and 5 bases at J, with 17 bases between the two ends. This CDR3 has 15 residues. The V gene's germline CDR1 is LNHDA and CDR2 SQIVND (reference sequence). CDR3: CASSRGGGGGTEAFF. CDR3 nucleotides: TGTGCCAGTAGTAGGGGCGGCGGCGGGGGGACTGAAGCTTTCTTT.

This chain links TRBV18 with TRBJ1-2, with 9 bases fitting TRBD1. V lost 4 bases, J lost 1 base, and 1 base stayed unmatched. The germline V gene has CDR1 KGHSH and CDR2 LQKENI. This CDR3 comprises 14 residues. CDR3 in DNA: TGTGCCAGCTCACGGGACAGGGATAACTATGGCTACACCTTC. Protein product: CASSRDRDNYGYTF.

The rearrangement uses TRBV7-2 and TRBJ2-2, with 9 bases fitting TRBD2. The J segment lost 3 bases and the V segment lost 6 bases, leaving 2 bases of the junction unmatched. The germline gives CDR1 SGHTA, CDR2 FQGNSA. CDR3 length: 14 amino acids. The chain's CDR3 is CASSVAGDTGELFF. CDR3 bases: TGTGCCAGCAGTGTAGCGGGAGACACCGGGGAGCTGTTTTTT. The full variable domain, rest sourced from reference TRBV7-2 and TRBJ2-2, is GAGVSQSPSNKVTEKGKDVELRCDPISGHTALYWYRQSLGQGLEFLIYFQGNSAPDKSGLPSDRFSAERTGGSVSTLTIQRTQQEDSAVYLCASSVAGDTGELFFGEGSRLTVL.

The rearrangement joins TRBV2 to TRBJ2-1, with TRBD2 matching 14 bases. V shed 5 bases and J 7 bases; nucleotides not matched to a gene: 4. The germline gives CDR1 SNHLY, CDR2 FYNNEI. This CDR3 spans 15 amino acids. CDR3 DNA sequence: TGTGCCAGCAGTACGGGACTAGCGGGAGTAAATGAGCAGTTCTTC. Translation: CASSTGLAGVNEQFF.

The V call is TRBV7-9, the J call TRBJ1-2; D is unresolved. CDR1 and CDR2 (germline): SEHNR, FQNEAQ (reference sequence). V lost 2 bases and J 5 bases, leaving 15 bases between the germline ends. CDR3 length: 15 amino acids. CDR3 in amino acids: CASSLSSTYRYGYTF. CDR3 nucleotide sequence: TGTGCCAGCAGCTTAAGCAGTACGTATCGTTATGGCTACACCTTC.

This clone was detected once. The chain couples TRBV7-9 to TRBJ2-5; 7 bases match TRBD1. CDR3 length: 11 residues. V shed 8 bases and J 5 bases; nucleotides not matched to a gene: 2. Germline loops: CDR1 SEHNR, CDR2 FQNEAQ (reference sequence). CDR3: CASQGEETQYF. The CDR3 coding sequence is TGTGCCAGCCAGGGGGAGGAGACCCAGTACTTC.

This clone was counted once. The chain couples TRBV7-2 to TRBJ2-1, with 12 bases aligning to TRBD2. V shed 2 bases and J 7 bases; nucleotides not matched to a gene: 0. The germline V gene has CDR1 SGHTA and CDR2 FQGNSA. The CDR3 is made up of 14 amino acids. The CDR3 DNA reads as TGTGCCAGCAGCTTAACTAGCGGGGGGAATGAGCAGTTCTTC. It yields the protein CASSLTSGGNEQFF.

This chain uses TRBV5-6 with TRBJ2-3; perhaps TRBD2 as D (6 bases). V shed 2 bases and J shed 2 bases, with 12 bases lying between them. The CDR3 totals 15 residues. The germline V gene has CDR1 SGHDT and CDR2 YYEEEE. The CDR3 reads CASSLSQDYTDTQYF. The CDR3 DNA sequence: TGTGCCAGCAGCTTAAGCCAGGACTACACAGATACGCAGTATTTT.

This chain links TRBV25-1 with TRBJ2-2; the D gene is possibly TRBD1 (6 bases). The germline gives CDR1 MGHDK, CDR2 SYGVNS. This CDR3 is built from 15 residues. V was cut by 1 base and J by 3 bases, with 9 bases left in between. In DNA form, the CDR3 reads TGTGCCAGCAGTGAATTACAGGGAGACACCGGGGAGCTGTTTTTT. Its translation: CASSELQGDTGELFF.